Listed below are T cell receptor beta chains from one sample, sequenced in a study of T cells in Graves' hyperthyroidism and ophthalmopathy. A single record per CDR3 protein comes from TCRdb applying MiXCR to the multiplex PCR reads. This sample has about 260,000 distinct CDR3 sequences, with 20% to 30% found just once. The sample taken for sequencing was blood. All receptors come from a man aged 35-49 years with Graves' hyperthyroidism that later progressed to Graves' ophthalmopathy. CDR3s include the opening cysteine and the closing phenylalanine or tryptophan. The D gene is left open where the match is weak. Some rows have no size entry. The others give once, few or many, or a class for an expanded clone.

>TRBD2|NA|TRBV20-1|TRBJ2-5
TGCAGTGCTAGGGCTCTAGCGGGAGAAGAGACCCAGTACTTC
CSARALAGEETQYF
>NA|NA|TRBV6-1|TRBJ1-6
TGTGCCAGCAGTGAAACAGGCAACTCACCCCTCCACTTT
CASSETGNSPLHF
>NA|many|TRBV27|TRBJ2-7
TGTGCCAGCATTCCAAGAGGGGGTAGCTCCTACGAGCAGTACTTC
CASIPRGGSSYEQYF
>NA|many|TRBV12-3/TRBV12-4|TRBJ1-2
TGTGCCAGCAGTTTACCAGCTAACTGTGGCTACACCTTC
CASSLPANCGYTF
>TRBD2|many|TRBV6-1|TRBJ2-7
TGTGCCAGCAGGCGGGAGCACTCCTACGAGCAGTACTTC
CASRREHSYEQYF
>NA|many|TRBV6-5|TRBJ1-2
TGTGCCAGCAGTTGGGAGTGGGGGTCGCGCTATGGCTACACCTTC
CASSWEWGSRYGYTF
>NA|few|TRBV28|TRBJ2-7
TGTGCCAGCAGACCCATCGGACCGAGCTACGAGCAGTACTTC
CASRPIGPSYEQYF
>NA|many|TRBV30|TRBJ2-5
TGTGCCTGGAGTGTAGGGGGGGGAGAGACCCAGTACTTC
CAWSVGGGETQYF
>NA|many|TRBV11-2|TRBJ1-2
TGTGCCAGCAGCCCGGCCGGGTCCTATGGCTACACCTTC
CASSPAGSYGYTF
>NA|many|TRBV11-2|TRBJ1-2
TGTGCCAGCAGCTTAGCGGCAGGCTATGGCTACACCTTC
CASSLAAGYGYTF
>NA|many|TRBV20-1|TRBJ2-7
TGCAGTGCTAGCTCTGGGTACGAGCAGTACTTC
CSASSGYEQYF
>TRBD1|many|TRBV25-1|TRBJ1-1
TGTGCCAGCCAACGACAGGGGGCTCAAGCTTTCTTT
CASQRQGAQAFF
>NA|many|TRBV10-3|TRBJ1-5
TGTGCCATCAGTGAGGGGCCACAATTTAATCAGCCCCAGCATTTT
CAISEGPQFNQPQHF
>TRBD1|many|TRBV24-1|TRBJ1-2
TGTGCCACCAGTGACCCAACCCAGGGGGCGCGTGGCTACACCTTC
CATSDPTQGARGYTF
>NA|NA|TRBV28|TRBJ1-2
TGTGCCAGCAGGGGATTGGACGGGGGCCATGGCTACACCTTC
CASRGLDGGHGYTF
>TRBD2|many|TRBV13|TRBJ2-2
TGTGCCAGCAGCCTCGGACTAGCGGGGCCCATCGGCGACACCGGGGAGCTGTTTTTT
CASSLGLAGPIGDTGELFF
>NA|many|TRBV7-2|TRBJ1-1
TGTGCCAGCAGCGCGAGAATGGGGCCGAACACTGAAGCTTTCTTT
CASSARMGPNTEAFF
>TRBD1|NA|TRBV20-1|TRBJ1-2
TGCAGTGCGCAACTTACAGGGGTCTATGGCTACACCTTC
CSAQLTGVYGYTF
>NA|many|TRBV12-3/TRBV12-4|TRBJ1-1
TGTGCCAGCAGTCCTAACCCTCGCCTCGCGGCTTTCTTT
CASSPNPRLAAFF
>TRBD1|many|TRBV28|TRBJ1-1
TGTGCCAGCACCCTGCCCGGGACAGGGAACACTGAAGCTTTCTTT
CASTLPGTGNTEAFF
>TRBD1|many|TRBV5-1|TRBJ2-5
TGCGCCAGCAGCTTGCAAGGGGGCACGGAGACCCAGTACTTC
CASSLQGGTETQYF
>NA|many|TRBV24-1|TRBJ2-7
TGTGCCACCGCTAGTCGCGGAACTCCCTACGAGCAGTACTTC
CATASRGTPYEQYF
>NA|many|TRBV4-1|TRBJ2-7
TGCGCCAGCAGCCTCAAACATGGGCCCTACGAGCAGTACTTC
CASSLKHGPYEQYF